This entry describes one TCR beta chain. This sample is drawn from a study of cytomegalovirus exposure and HLA in healthy donors. Overall study: Unique TCR beta sequences numbering some 110 million came from about 179 million T cells in an earlier analysis.

Researchers ran the PCR with 60 Vbeta and 13 Jbeta primers. Sequencing used immunoSEQ multiplex PCR; TCRdb keeps in-frame clones, though not all of them. Here the sample spans 110,000 or so clones, about four fifths being singletons. V was trimmed by 5 bases and J by 5 bases, leaving 6 bases between them. The CDR3 contains 11 residues. Germline CDR1 MNHEY, CDR2 SVGAGI. The gene calls are TRBV6-5 and TRBJ2-5; D ambiguous. The TCR sequence derives from a woman aged 18-30 years in good health and CMV-seronegative. The specimen sequenced was PBMCs. This CDR3 is CASSLSETQYF. The CDR3 coding sequence is TGTGCCAGCAGTCTCTCGGAGACCCAGTACTTC.